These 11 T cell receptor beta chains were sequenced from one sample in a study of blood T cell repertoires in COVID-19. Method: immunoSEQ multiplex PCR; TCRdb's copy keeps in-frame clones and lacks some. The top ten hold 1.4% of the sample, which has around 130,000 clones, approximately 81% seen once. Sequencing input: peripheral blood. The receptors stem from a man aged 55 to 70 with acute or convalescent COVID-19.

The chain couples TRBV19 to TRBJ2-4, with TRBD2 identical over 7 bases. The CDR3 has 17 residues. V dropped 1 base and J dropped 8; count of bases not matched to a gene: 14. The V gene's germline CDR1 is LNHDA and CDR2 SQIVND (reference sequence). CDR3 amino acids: CASSIGLGVSGRDIQYF. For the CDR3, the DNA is TGTGCCAGTAGTATAGGATTGGGAGTTTCAGGGAGGGACATTCAGTACTTC.

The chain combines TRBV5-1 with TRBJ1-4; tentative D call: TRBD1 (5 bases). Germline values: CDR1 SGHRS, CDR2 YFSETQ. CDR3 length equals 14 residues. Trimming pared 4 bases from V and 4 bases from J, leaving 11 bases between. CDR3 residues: CASSLEGLNEKLFF. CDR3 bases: TGCGCCAGCAGCCTGGAGGGGCTTAATGAAAAACTGTTTTTT.

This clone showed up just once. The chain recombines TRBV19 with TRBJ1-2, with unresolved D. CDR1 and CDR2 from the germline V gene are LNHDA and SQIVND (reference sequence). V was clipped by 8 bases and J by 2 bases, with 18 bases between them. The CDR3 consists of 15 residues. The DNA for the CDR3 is TGTGCCAGTGGTTTACAAGAGGGTGGGAACTATGGCTACACCTTC. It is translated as CASGLQEGGNYGYTF.

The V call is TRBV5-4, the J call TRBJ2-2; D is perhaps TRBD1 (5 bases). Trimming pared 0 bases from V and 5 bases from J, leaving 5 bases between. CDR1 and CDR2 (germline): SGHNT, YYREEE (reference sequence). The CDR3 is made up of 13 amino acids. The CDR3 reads CASSLDRTGELFF. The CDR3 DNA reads TGTGCCAGCAGCTTGGACAGGACCGGGGAGCTGTTTTTT. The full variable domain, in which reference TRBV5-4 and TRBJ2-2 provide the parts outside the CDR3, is ETGVTQSPTHLIKTRGQQVTLRCSSQSGHNTVSWYQQALGQGPQFIFQYYREEENGRGNFPPRFSGLQFPNYSSELNVNALELDDSALYLCASSLDRTGELFFGEGSRLTVL.

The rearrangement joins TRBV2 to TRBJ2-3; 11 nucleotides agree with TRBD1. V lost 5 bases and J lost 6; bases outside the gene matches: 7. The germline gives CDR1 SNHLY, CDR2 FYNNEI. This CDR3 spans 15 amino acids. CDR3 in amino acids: CASSSGTGGSDTQYF. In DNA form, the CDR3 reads TGTGCCAGCAGTTCCGGGACAGGGGGGTCGGATACGCAGTATTTT.

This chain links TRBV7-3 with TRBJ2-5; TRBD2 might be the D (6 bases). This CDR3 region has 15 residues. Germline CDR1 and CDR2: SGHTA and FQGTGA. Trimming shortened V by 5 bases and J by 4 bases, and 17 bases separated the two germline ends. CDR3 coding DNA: TGTGCCAGCAGCCCCTCCCCGCGGGGAAGAGAGACCCAGTACTTC. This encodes CASSPSPRGRETQYF.

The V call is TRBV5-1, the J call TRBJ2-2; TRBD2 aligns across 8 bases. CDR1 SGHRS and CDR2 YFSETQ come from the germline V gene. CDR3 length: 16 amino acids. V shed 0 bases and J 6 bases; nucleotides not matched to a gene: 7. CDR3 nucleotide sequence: TGCGCCAGCAGCTTGGCTGGGCTAGCGGGTGCCGGGGAGCTGTTTTTT. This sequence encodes CASSLAGLAGAGELFF.

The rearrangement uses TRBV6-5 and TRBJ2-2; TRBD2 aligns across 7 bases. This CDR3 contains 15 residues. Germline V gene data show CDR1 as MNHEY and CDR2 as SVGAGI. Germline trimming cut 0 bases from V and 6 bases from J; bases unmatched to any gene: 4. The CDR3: CASSYSSGGAGELFF. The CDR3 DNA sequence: TGTGCCAGCAGTTACTCATCGGGGGGAGCCGGGGAGCTGTTTTTT.

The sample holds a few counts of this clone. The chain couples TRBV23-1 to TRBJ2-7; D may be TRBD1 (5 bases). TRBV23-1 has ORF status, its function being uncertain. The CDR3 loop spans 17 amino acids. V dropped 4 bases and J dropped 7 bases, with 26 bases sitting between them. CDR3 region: CASSRADRPQAFLEQYF. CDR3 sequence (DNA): TGCGCCAGCAGTCGAGCCGACAGACCTCAGGCTTTCCTGGAGCAGTACTTC.

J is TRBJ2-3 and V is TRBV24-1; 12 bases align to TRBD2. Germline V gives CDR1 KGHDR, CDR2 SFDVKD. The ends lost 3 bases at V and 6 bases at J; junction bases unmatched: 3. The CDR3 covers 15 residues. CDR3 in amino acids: CATSDGLAGGDTQYF. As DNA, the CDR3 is TGTGCCACCAGTGATGGGCTAGCGGGAGGGGATACGCAGTATTTT.

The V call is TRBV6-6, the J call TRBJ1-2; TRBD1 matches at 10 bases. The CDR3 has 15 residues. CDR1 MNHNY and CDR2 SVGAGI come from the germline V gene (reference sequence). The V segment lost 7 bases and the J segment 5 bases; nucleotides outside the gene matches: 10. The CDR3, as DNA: TGTGCCAGCACCGATCGACAGGGGGCGTTTTATGGCTACACCTTC. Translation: CASTDRQGAFYGYTF.